The rows below give T cell receptor beta chains drawn from one sample of a study of Graves' ophthalmopathy and Graves' hyperthyroidism. TCRdb independently ran MiXCR on the multiplex PCR reads; one entry per CDR3 protein. The sample lists approximately 700,000 distinct CDR3 sequences; roughly 40% were seen once. The sequenced material came from peripheral blood. The receptors shown here come from an adult man with Graves' ophthalmopathy. CDR3s include the opening cysteine and the closing phenylalanine or tryptophan. A D gene is named only where the DNA matches it firmly. Size is stated for part of the rows, as once, few or many counts, or as a class when the clone is expanded.

j_call: TRBJ1-2; v_call: TRBV4-3; d_call: TRBD1; clone_size: few; cdr3_nt: TGCGCCAGCGCTCCGGACAGGGCGTATGGCTACACCTTC; cdr3_aa: CASAPDRAYGYTF
j_call: TRBJ1-3; v_call: TRBV7-9; d_call: .; clone_size: .; cdr3_nt: TGCGCCAGCAGCCCCGGACGGGCCTCTGGAAACACCATATATTTT; cdr3_aa: CASSPGRASGNTIYF
j_call: TRBJ2-7; v_call: TRBV10-3; d_call: .; clone_size: .; cdr3_nt: TGTGCCGGAAGTTATGACGGAGAGCAGTACTTC; cdr3_aa: CAGSYDGEQYF
j_call: TRBJ2-5; v_call: TRBV9; d_call: TRBD2; clone_size: few; cdr3_nt: TGTGCCAGCAGTCCAGGGACTAGCGGGGGCGAGACCCAGTACTTC; cdr3_aa: CASSPGTSGGETQYF
j_call: TRBJ2-7; v_call: TRBV29-1; d_call: TRBD2; clone_size: .; cdr3_nt: TGCAGCGTTACGACTAGCTTCTACGAGCAGTACTTC; cdr3_aa: CSVTTSFYEQYF
j_call: TRBJ1-4; v_call: TRBV28; d_call: .; clone_size: .; cdr3_nt: TGTGCCAGCAGTTTCTCGCAGACGACTAATGAAAAACTGTTTTTT; cdr3_aa: CASSFSQTTNEKLFF
j_call: TRBJ1-2; v_call: TRBV6-1; d_call: .; clone_size: .; cdr3_nt: TGTGCCCCCAAGATAATATTGGCTAACTATGGCTACACCTTC; cdr3_aa: CAPKIILANYGYTF
j_call: TRBJ1-6; v_call: TRBV5-6; d_call: .; clone_size: .; cdr3_nt: TGTGCCAGCAGCTCGTCAGGGGTTTCACCCCTCCACTTT; cdr3_aa: CASSSSGVSPLHF
j_call: TRBJ1-2; v_call: TRBV15; d_call: TRBD1; clone_size: once; cdr3_nt: TGTGCCACCAGCGGGCGTAAAGGGACAGCCTATGGCTACACCTTC; cdr3_aa: CATSGRKGTAYGYTF
j_call: TRBJ2-2; v_call: TRBV10-2; d_call: .; clone_size: .; cdr3_nt: TGTGCCTGGAAGTGGGCTGGCACCGGGGAGCTGTTTTTT; cdr3_aa: CAWKWAGTGELFF
j_call: TRBJ2-3; v_call: TRBV7-9; d_call: .; clone_size: once; cdr3_nt: TGTGCCAGCAGCTTAATTCAGGGTTCAGATACGCAGTATTTT; cdr3_aa: CASSLIQGSDTQYF
j_call: TRBJ2-7; v_call: TRBV7-3; d_call: .; clone_size: many; cdr3_nt: TGTGCCAGCAGCTTAGGGGGGAGGACCGACGAGCAGTACTTC; cdr3_aa: CASSLGGRTDEQYF
j_call: TRBJ2-7; v_call: TRBV10-3; d_call: TRBD1; clone_size: few; cdr3_nt: TGTGCCAGCAGTGAAGCTGGGTACTTGGGGACAGGCACCTACGAGCAGTACTTC; cdr3_aa: CASSEAGYLGTGTYEQYF
j_call: TRBJ2-7; v_call: TRBV20-1; d_call: .; clone_size: .; cdr3_nt: TGCAGTGCTAGTGGTCAAACACAGGGTTGGGAGCAGTACTTC; cdr3_aa: CSASGQTQGWEQYF
j_call: TRBJ2-5; v_call: TRBV20-1; d_call: TRBD2; clone_size: .; cdr3_nt: TGCAGTGCTAGAATGGGCGGGAGGACCCAGTACTTC; cdr3_aa: CSARMGGRTQYF
j_call: TRBJ1-4; v_call: TRBV7-2; d_call: TRBD1; clone_size: .; cdr3_nt: TGTGCCAGCAGCCGGCAGGGGGCCGCTAATGAAAAACTGTTTTTT; cdr3_aa: CASSRQGAANEKLFF
j_call: TRBJ2-5; v_call: TRBV7-2; d_call: TRBD2; clone_size: .; cdr3_nt: TGTGCCAGCAGCTCGATTAGCGGGAGGGTTGAGACCCAGTACTTC; cdr3_aa: CASSSISGRVETQYF
j_call: TRBJ1-1; v_call: TRBV7-8; d_call: .; clone_size: many; cdr3_nt: TGTGCCAGCAGCTTACGGGAAGGGATGAACACTGAAGCTTTCTTT; cdr3_aa: CASSLREGMNTEAFF
j_call: TRBJ2-6; v_call: TRBV11-1; d_call: .; clone_size: .; cdr3_nt: TGTGCCAGCACCCAGACGGGGGCCAACGTCCTGACTTTC; cdr3_aa: CASTQTGANVLTF
j_call: TRBJ1-6; v_call: TRBV12-3/TRBV12-4; d_call: .; clone_size: few; cdr3_nt: TGTGCCAGCAGTCGACAAAACAGGGTTCGGAATTCACCCCTCCACTTT; cdr3_aa: CASSRQNRVRNSPLHF
j_call: TRBJ1-2; v_call: TRBV10-3; d_call: .; clone_size: .; cdr3_nt: TGTGCCATCAGTACAGGGATCGGTGGCTACACCTTC; cdr3_aa: CAISTGIGGYTF
j_call: TRBJ2-7; v_call: TRBV2; d_call: .; clone_size: .; cdr3_nt: TGTGCCAGCAGTTTTTTGGACAGCTCCTACGAGCAGTACTTC; cdr3_aa: CASSFLDSSYEQYF
j_call: TRBJ1-4; v_call: TRBV6-6; d_call: .; clone_size: few; cdr3_nt: TGTGCCAGCAACCCCGCGGCAGGCCGACGTGAAAAACTGTTTTTT; cdr3_aa: CASNPAAGRREKLFF
j_call: TRBJ2-2; v_call: TRBV6-5; d_call: TRBD2; clone_size: few; cdr3_nt: TGTGCCAGCAGGGCTAGCGGGCCGAACACCGGGGAGCTGTTTTTT; cdr3_aa: CASRASGPNTGELFF
j_call: TRBJ1-5; v_call: TRBV6-1; d_call: .; clone_size: .; cdr3_nt: TGTGCCAGTTATGCCGGGACAAGCAATCAGCCCCAGCATTTT; cdr3_aa: CASYAGTSNQPQHF